The T cell receptor beta chain described here comes from a study of cytomegalovirus exposure and HLA in healthy donors. Whole-study results and caveats: Several of the most significant clusters were apparently associated with common viral pathogens in a later analysis. Some TCR beta chains (about 180 of them) were listed as cytomegalovirus-associated. Reportedly, TCR beta sequences accurately predicted HLA-A and HLA-B alleles in most subjects.

As concerns this clone: The antigen is unknown.

It was with 60 Vbeta and 13 Jbeta primers that the PCR ran. As handled by the study authors: The count from a later analysis was tens of millions of unique TCR beta chains, approximately 9.9 million of them shared. Produced via immunoSEQ multiplex PCR; TCRdb's table is partial and in-frame only. The D gene and trimming were derived from the DNA, and the V and J assignments and clone size from that table. Of around 150,000 clones in the sample, under 90% are singletons; the top ten hold 2% to 3%. The CDR3 totals 21 residues. Trimming cost V 0 bases and J 6 bases; bases outside gene matches: 19. Germline CDR1 and CDR2: MGHRA and YSYEKL.

This sequence joins TRBV4-1 and TRBJ1-6, with TRBD1 matching over 8 bases. The sequenced sample was PBMCs. This TCR came from a boy aged 2 to 10 in good health and CMV-seronegative. The CDR3 reads CASSQDGGQAHYHTINSPLHF. CDR3 sequence (DNA): TGCGCCAGCAGCCAAGATGGGGGACAGGCTCATTACCACACAATTAATTCACCCCTCCACTTT.